Listed here is a single T cell receptor (beta chain). This clone's antigen is unknown. Base qualities were left out, and no much larger clone turns up one base away. In the germline V gene, CDR1 corresponds to MDHEN and CDR2 to SYDVKM. Including cysteine and phenylalanine, the CDR3 has 14 amino acids. Only CDR3 DNA remains: 42 bases, in frame from the first base. Trimming costs V 6 bases and J 9 bases, and their ends lie 18 bases apart. The CDR3 regions of human TCRbeta chains were analyzed by immunosequencing. Regarding the original processing steps: TCRs in the repertoires were compared against a reference library of SARS-CoV-2-specific TCRs that had been generated with the MIRA antigen-specificity platform. Breadth meant the fraction of unique TCRs that were SARS-CoV-2-associated, whereas depth meant the fraction of total T cells that were SARS-CoV-2-associated. Using the MIRA data, each spike-specific TCR was assigned both to the spike region to which the TCR was reactive and to a CD4 or CD8 class. Log10-transformed breadth and depth values were compared by one-way ANOVA with Sidak's multiple comparisons tests. The table was pulled from immuneACCESS by TCRdb, which kept in-frame rearrangements only. Such tables lose some clones; where checked, under half of the loss comes from unresolved V genes, and the rest has no known cause. That table is the source of V, J and clone size, and D and trimming were worked out from the DNA. This sample is represented by around 100,000 clones; approximately 86% of them were singletons. Of the sample, roughly 1.4% falls within the top ten clones.

This sample stems from a study of T cell responses to AZD1222 COVID-19 vaccine (dated by TCRdb to the early 2020s). For context, the study as a whole: AZD1222 recipients given second doses at about 4 weeks or at about 12 weeks were pooled, since spike-specific TCR depth and breadth were not found to differ between the two schedules. TCR sequencing was performed for 230 to 250 trial participants, of whom roughly 200 were given two doses of AZD1222 and roughly 25 were given two doses of MenACWY control vaccine. Enrollment into the trials was organized by age into subgroups of 18-55, 56-69 and 70-plus years, and those subgroups contained roughly 140, 27 and 60 TCR-sequenced participants, respectively.

Broader findings and caveats from the paper: Participants were mostly white British, with more females than males. The authors suggested clonal diversity may have been underestimated. The 56-69-year group was small, and its depth increase did not reach significance, likely because of low power. The vaccine-associated CD4 TCRs covered the entire spike protein, and the dominant responses fell in regions 160-218 and 743-854. Reportedly, close to half of the unique spike-specific TCRs recognized epitopes lying outside the regions that are mutated in the B.1.351 and B.1.1.7 variants. Conclusions about previously exposed vaccinees are limited, since just five or six AZD1222 recipients were seropositive for SARS-CoV-2 at baseline. No day 14 peak-response samples were available, so repertoires were characterized only after the peak T cell response. Spike-specific TCR breadth and depth rose significantly after two AZD1222 doses compared with day 0 and with MenACWY recipients.

The intended sense of this specimen's time point label: baseline before first vaccination. Samples from vaccinated people were obtained from the UK trials COV001 and COV002, which included a single-blind randomized controlled phase 2/3 trial of AZD1222 (ChAdOx1 nCoV-19) in healthy adults. Trial participant PBMC samples were collected at day 0 and day 28 after the second dose for TCRbeta chain sequencing. This specimen was peripheral blood, taken on day 0 of AZD1222 vaccination. This clonotype was sampled from an adult in good health. This chain is built from TRBV28 and TRBJ2-4; the D segment could be TRBD1, given 6 matching bases. The DNA is as follows: TGTGCCAGCAGCCCCCGACAGGCCGGAGGCATTCAGTACTTC. It translates as CASSPRQAGGIQYF.